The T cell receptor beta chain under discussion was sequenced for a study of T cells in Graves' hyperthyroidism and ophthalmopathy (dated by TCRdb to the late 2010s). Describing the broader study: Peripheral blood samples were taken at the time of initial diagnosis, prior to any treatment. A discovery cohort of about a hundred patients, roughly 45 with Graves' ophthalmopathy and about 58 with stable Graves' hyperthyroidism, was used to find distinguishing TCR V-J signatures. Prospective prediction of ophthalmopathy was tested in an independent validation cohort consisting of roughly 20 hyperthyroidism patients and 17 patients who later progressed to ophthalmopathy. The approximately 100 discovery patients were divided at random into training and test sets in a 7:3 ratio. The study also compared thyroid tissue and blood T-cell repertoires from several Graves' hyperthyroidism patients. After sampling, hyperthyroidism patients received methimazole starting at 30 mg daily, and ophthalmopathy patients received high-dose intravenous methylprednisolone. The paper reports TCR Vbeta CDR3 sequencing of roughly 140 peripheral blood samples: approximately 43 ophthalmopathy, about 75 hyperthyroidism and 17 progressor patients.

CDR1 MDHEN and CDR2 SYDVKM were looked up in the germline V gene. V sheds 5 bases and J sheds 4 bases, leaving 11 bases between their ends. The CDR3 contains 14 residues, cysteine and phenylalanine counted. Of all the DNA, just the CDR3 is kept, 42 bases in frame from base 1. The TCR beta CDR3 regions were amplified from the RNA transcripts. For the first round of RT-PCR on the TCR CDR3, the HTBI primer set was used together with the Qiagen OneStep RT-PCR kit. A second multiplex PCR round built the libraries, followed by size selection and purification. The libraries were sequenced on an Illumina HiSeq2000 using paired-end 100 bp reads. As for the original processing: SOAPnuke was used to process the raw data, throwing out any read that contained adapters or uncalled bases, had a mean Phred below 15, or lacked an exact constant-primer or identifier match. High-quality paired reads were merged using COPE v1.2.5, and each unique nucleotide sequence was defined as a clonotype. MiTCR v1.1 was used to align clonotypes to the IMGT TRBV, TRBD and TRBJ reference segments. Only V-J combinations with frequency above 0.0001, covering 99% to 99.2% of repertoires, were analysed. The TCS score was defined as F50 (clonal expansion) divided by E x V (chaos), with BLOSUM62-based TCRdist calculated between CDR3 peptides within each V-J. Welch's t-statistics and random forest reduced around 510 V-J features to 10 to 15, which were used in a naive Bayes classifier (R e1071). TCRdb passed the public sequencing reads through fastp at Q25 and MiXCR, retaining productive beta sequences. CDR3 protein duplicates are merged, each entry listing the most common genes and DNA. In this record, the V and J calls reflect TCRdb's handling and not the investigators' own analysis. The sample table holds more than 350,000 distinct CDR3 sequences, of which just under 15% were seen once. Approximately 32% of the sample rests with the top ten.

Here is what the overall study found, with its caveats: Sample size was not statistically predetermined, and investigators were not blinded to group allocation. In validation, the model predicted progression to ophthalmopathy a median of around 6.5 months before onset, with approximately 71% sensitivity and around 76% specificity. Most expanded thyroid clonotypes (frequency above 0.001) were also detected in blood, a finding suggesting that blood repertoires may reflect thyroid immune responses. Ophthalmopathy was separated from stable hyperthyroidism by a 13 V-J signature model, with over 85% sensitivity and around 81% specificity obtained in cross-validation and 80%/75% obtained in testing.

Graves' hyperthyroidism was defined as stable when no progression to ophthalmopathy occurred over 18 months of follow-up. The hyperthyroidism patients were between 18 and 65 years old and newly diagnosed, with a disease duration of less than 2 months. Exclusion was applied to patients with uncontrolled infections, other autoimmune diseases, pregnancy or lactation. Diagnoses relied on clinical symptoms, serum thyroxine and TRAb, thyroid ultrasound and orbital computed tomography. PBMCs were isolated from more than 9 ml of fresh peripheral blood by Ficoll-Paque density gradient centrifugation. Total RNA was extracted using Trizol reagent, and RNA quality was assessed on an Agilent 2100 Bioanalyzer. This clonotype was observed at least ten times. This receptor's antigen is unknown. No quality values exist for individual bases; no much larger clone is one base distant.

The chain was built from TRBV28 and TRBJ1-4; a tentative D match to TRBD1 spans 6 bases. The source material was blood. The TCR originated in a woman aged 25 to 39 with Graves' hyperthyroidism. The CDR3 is CASSLGGVNEKLFF. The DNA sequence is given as TGTGCCAGCAGTCTAGGGGGAGTTAATGAAAAACTGTTTTTT.